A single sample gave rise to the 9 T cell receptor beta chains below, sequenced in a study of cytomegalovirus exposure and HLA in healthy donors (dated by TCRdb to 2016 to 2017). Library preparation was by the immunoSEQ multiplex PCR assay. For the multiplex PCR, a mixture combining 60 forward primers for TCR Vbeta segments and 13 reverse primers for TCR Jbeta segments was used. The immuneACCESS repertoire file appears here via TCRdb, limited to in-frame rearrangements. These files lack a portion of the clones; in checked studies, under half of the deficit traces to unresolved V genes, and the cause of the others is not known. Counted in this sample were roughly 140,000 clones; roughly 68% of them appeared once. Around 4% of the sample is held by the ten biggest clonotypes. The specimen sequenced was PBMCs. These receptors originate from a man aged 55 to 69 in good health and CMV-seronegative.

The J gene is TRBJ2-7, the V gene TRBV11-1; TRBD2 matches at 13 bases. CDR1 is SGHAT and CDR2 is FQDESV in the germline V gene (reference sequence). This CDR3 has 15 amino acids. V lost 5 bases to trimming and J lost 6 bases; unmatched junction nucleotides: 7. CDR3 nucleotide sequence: TGTGCCAGCAGCGCGACGACTAGCGGGAGGCGCGAGCAGTACTTC. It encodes CASSATTSGRREQYF.

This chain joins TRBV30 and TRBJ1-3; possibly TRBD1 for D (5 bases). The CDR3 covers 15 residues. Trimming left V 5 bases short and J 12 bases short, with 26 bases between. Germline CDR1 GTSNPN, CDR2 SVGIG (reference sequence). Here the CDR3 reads CAWAQRRGTSLNIYF. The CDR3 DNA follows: TGTGCCTGGGCCCAGCGAAGGGGCACTTCTTTAAACATATATTTT.

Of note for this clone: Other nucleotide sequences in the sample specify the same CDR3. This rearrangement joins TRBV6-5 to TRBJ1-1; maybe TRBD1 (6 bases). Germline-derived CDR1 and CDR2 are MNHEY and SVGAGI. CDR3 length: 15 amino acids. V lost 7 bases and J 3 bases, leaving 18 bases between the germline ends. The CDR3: CASTPQTGWDTEAFF. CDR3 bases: TGTGCCAGCACTCCTCAGACAGGTTGGGACACTGAAGCTTTCTTT.

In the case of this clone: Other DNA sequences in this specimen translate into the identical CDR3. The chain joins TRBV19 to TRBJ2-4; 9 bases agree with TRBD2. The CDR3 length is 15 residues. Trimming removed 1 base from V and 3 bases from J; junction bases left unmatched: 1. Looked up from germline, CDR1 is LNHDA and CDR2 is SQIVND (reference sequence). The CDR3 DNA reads TGTGCCAGTAGTATAGTGACTAGCGGCAAAAACATTCAGTACTTC. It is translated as CASSIVTSGKNIQYF.

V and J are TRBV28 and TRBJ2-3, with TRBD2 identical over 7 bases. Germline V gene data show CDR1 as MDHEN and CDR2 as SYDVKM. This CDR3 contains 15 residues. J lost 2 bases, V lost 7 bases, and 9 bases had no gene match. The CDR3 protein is CASITWEGSTDTQYF. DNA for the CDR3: TGTGCCAGCATAACCTGGGAGGGTTCCACAGATACGCAGTATTTT.

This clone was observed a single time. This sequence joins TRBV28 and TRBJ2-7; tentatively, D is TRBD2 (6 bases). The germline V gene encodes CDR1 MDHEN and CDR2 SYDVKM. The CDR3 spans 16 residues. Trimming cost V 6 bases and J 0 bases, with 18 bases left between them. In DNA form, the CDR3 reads TGTGCCAGCAGGGTTACCCGGGACTCCGACTCCTACGAGCAGTACTTC. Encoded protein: CASRVTRDSDSYEQYF.

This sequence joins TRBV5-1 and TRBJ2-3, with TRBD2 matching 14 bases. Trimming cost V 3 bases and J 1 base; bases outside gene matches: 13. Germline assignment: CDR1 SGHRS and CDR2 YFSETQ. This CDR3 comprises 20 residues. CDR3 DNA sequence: TGCGCCAGCAGCTGGGGGACTAGCGGGAGATCCGCTCTGGGCACAGATACGCAGTATTTT. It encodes CASSWGTSGRSALGTDTQYF.

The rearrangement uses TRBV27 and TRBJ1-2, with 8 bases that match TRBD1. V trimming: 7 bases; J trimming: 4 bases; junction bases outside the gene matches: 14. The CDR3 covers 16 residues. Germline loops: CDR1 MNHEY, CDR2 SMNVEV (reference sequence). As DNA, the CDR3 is TGTGCCAGCACTCCTTTACAGGGGGGACCTTTCTATGGCTACACCTTC. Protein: CASTPLQGGPFYGYTF.

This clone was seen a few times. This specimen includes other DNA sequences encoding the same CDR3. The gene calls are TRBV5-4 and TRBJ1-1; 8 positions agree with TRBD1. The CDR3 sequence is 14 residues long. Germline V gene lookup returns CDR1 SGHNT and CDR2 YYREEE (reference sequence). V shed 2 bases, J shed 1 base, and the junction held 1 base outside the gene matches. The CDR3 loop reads CASSLDRGNTEAFF. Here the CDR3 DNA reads TGTGCCAGCAGCTTAGACAGGGGGAACACTGAAGCTTTCTTT.